The subject of this entry is one T cell receptor (beta chain). This record comes from a study of blood T cell repertoires in COVID-19. V trimming: 2 bases; J trimming: 4 bases; junction bases outside the gene matches: 6. The CDR3 loop spans 15 amino acids. The germline V gene has CDR1 SGHNT and CDR2 YYREEE (reference sequence). Authors' analysis steps: Amplified reference gene primers provided the basis for estimating nucleated cell counts. The assay was immunoSEQ multiplex PCR, and TCRdb's table has in-frame clones only and misses some. The DNA gave D and trimming, while V, J and clone size come from that table. The sample carries approximately 100,000 clones, nearly 90% recorded once.

The clonotype originates from an older man with acute or convalescent COVID-19. The sequencing input was peripheral blood. This sequence joins TRBV5-4 and TRBJ2-5, with 9 bases lining up with TRBD1. CDR3 coding DNA: TGTGCCAGCAGCTTACCGGGACAGGGTGGAGAGACCCAGTACTTC. It codes for CASSLPGQGGETQYF.